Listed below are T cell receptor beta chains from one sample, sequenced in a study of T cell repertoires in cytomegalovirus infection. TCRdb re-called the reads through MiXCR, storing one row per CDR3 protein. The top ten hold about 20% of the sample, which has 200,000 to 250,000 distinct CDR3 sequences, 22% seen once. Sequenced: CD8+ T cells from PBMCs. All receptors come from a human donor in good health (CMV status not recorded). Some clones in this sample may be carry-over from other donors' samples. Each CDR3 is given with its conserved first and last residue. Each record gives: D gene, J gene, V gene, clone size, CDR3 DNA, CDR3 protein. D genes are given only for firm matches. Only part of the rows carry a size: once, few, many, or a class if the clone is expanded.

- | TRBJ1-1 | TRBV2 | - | TGTGCCAGCAGTGAAACAGGGACGGAAGCTTTCTTT | CASSETGTEAFF
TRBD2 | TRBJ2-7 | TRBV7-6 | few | TGTGCCAGCAGCTTAGGGGCGGGGGTTACCTACGAGCAGTACTTC | CASSLGAGVTYEQYF
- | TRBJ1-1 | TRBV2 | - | TGTGCCAGCACAAACGCGGTCACTGAAGCTTTCTTT | CASTNAVTEAFF
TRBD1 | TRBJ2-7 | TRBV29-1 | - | TGCAGCGTTACAGGGGCGTGGAACTACGAGCAGTACTTC | CSVTGAWNYEQYF
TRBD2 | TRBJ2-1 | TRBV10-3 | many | TGTGCCATCAGTGAGGGATTAGCGGGGAGTTACAATGAGCAGTTCTTC | CAISEGLAGSYNEQFF
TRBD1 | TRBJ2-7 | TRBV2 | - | TGTGCCAGCAGTGTGGACAGGGGCTACGAGCAGTACTTC | CASSVDRGYEQYF
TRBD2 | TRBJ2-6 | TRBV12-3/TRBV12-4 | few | TGTGCCAGCAGTTTTAATCTTCGGAGACTAGCGGGGGGGCCTGGGGCCAACGTCCTGACTTTC | CASSFNLRRLAGGPGANVLTF
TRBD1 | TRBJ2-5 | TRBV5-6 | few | TGTGCCAGCAGCGCTGACAGGGGACCCTCTTCTTCGACCCAGTACTTC | CASSADRGPSSSTQYF
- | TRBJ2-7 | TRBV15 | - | TGTGCCACCAGCACAACGCGGGGCCTCTACGAGCAGTACTTC | CATSTTRGLYEQYF
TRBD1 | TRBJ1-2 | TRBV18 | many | TGTGCCAGCTCACGACCGGGACAGGGTAGTGACTACACCTTC | CASSRPGQGSDYTF
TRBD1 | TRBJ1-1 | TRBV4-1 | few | TGCGCCAGCAGCTGGGACAGCAACACTGAAGCTTTCTTT | CASSWDSNTEAFF
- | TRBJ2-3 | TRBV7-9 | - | TGTGCCAGCAGCTTACTGGTCGGGATGAGCACAGATACGCAGTATTTT | CASSLLVGMSTDTQYF
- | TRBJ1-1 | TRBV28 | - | TGTGCCAGCAGTCCCGAGACAGGACCCATGAACACTGAAGCTTTCTTT | CASSPETGPMNTEAFF
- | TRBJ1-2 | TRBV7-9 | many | TGTGCCAGCAGCCCTCCGGGACCCCTTAACTATGGCTACACCTTC | CASSPPGPLNYGYTF
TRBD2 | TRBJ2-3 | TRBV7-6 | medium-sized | TGTGCCAGCAGCTTAGAGTGGACTAGCGGCCCTAGCACAGATACGCAGTATTTT | CASSLEWTSGPSTDTQYF
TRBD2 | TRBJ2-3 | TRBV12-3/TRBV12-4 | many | TGTGCCAGCAGTCACCTTGCGGGGGGGCCTTATCCGACAGATACGCAGTATTTT | CASSHLAGGPYPTDTQYF
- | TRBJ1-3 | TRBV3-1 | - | TGTGCCAGCAGCCATTGGGGTTCTGGAAACACCATATATTTT | CASSHWGSGNTIYF
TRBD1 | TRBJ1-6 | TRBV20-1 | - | TGCAGTGCTAGAGAGGGACAGGGGTCCTTATTCTATGATTCACCCCTCCACTTT | CSAREGQGSLFYDSPLHF
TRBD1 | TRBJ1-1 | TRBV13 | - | TGTGCCAGCAGCTTAGGGACAGGGCCTAGTGAAGCTTTCTTT | CASSLGTGPSEAFF
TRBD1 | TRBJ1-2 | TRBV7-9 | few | TGTGCCAGCAGCTTAGGGACAGGGTTGGATGGCTACACCTTC | CASSLGTGLDGYTF
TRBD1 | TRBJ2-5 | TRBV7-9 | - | TGTGCCAGCAGCTTGGATGAAGGGACAGGTTTCCAAGAGACCCAGTACTTC | CASSLDEGTGFQETQYF
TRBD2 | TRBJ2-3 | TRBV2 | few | TGTGCCAGCAGAACTAGCGGGCTACGCACAGATACGCAGTATTTT | CASRTSGLRTDTQYF
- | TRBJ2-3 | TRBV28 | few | TGTGCCAGCAGTTTTCGCGGGGTGGGTATGGGGGCCACAGATACGCAGTATTTT | CASSFRGVGMGATDTQYF
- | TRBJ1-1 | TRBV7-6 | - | TGTGCCAGCAGCTCCACCTGGGGAACTGAAGCTTTCTTT | CASSSTWGTEAFF
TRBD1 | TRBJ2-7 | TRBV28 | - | TGTGCCAGCAGTTCCGTCGGACAGGCCATATCCTACGAGCAGTACTTC | CASSSVGQAISYEQYF